Included here is one T cell receptor beta chain sequence, with context. Its antigen remains unknown. These data belong to a study of CXCR3-negative and CXCR3-positive naive CD8 T cells. Study observations and caveats: CXCR3-positive naive cells had TRB CDR3s that were more hydrophobic than CXCR3-negative naive cells had.

Each TRB cDNA library was prepared by 5' RACE (with UMI labels). TCRdb re-called the 5' RACE reads and catalogs CDR3 proteins one per entry, DNA excluded. The sample has 50,000 to 70,000 distinct CDR3 sequences, and its top ten clones hold approximately 0.5%. This CDR3 has 15 amino acids. The germline gives CDR1 SEHNR, CDR2 FQNEAQ (reference sequence). Input material: naive CXCR3+ CD8+ T cells from blood. Stated subset: CD45RO-CCR7+CD27+CD95- naive CD8+ T cells expressing CXCR3 (TNR3+). V usage is TRBV7-9 and J usage is TRBJ2-1; absent DNA, TCRdb's TRBD1 call cannot be checked. This TCR was recovered from a human donor in good health. Some clones in this sample may be carry-over from other donors' samples. CDR3 region: CASSQTATYEDEQFF.